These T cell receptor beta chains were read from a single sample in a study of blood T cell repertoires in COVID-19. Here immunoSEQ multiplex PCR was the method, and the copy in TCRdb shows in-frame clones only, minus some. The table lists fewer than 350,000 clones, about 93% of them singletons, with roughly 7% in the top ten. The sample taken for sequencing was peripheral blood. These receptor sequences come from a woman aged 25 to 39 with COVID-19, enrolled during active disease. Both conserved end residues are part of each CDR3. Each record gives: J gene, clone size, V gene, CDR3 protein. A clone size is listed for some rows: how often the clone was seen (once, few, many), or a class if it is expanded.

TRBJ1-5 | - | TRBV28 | CASSFPVQPQHF
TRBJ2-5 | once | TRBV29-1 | CSVAANQETQYF
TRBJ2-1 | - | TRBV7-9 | CASSPGQGGINEQFF
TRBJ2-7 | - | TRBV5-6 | CASSPGREYEQYF
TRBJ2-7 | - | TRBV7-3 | CASSLKAGGPHEQYF
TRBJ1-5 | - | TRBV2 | CASTLTGGRQPQHF
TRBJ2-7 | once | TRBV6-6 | CASSLGLAAFSSYEQYF
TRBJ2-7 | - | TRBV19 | CASSTSSQGSKYEQYF
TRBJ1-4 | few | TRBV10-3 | CAISERGGKLFF
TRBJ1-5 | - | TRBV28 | CASSIPTDRRQGWNQPQHF
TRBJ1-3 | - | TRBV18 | CASSPLASAGNTIYF
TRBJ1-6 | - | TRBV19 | CASSILARRDSPLHF
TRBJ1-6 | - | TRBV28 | CASSTFFSNPSSYNSPLHF
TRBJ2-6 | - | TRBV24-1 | CATSDPGQFPGANVLTF
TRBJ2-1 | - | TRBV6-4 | CASSDSGLAGGPINEQFF
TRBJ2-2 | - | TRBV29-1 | CSVAGATIGTGELFF
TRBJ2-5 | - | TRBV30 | CAWSVAGSETQYF
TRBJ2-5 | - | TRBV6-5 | CASSYQVGQGRETQYF
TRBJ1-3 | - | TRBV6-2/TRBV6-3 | CASSYRGSAGNTIYF
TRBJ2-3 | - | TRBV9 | CASSVVGRPSTDTQYF
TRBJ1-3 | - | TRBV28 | CASQPPGRTGNTIYF
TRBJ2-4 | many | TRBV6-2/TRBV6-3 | CASSKNDRGPIQYF
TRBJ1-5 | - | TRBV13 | CASSLGRQPQHF
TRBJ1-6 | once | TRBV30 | CAWSPDGPYNSPLHF
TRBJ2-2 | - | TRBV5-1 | CASSAGSDTGELFF
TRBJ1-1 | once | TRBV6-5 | CASSPGNTEAFF
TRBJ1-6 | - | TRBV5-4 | CASSFGTGGARSPLHF
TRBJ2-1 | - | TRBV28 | CASSFNPGDIYNEQFF
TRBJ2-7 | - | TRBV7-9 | CASSLVSYEQYF
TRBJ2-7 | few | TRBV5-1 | CASSLDGSRYEQYF
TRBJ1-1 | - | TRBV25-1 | CASSNTGGNTEAFF
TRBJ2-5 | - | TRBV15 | CATSRVREETQYF
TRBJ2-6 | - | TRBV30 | CAWTPDSSGANVLTF
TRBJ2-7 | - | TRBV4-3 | CASSQDVGGEYEQYF
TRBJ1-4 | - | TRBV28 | CASRTSGTGNEKLFF
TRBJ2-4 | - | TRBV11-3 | CASSSGTGGVGRNIQYF
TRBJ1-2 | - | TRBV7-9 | CASSLSLGYTF
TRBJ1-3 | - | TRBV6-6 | CASSSPTGAGNTIYF
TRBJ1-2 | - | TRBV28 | CASGGGGQDYGYTF
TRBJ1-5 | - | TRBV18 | CASSPTGGRGNQPQHF
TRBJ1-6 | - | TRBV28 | CASRERDRGSPLHF
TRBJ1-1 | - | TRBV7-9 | CASSSPGQGGLNTEAFF
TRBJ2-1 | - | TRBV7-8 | CASSEQSSYNEQFF
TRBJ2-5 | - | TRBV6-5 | CASSPQLGGETQYF
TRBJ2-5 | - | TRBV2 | CASSAGRGETQYF
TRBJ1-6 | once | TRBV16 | CASSRIRQDNSPLHF
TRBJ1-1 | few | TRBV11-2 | CASSGQGRTTEAFF